This passage covers 24 T cell receptor beta chains from one sample sequenced in a study of cytomegalovirus exposure and HLA in healthy donors. Researchers ran the PCR with 60 Vbeta and 13 Jbeta primers. Using immunoSEQ multiplex PCR, the repertoire was profiled, and TCRdb retains in-frame clones only, with some absent. The table shows about 110,000 clones, with 65% to 85% occurring only once. The sample taken for sequencing was PBMCs. The source is a man aged 50 or older in good health and CMV-seronegative.

CDR3 DNA sequence: TGCGCCAGCAGCTTGGCGGCAGGGCAAGAGACCCAGTACTTC. Protein: CASSLAAGQETQYF. The chain carries TRBV5-1 and TRBJ2-5; D is possibly TRBD1 (5 bases). Germline loops: CDR1 SGHRS, CDR2 YFSETQ. This CDR3 is built from 14 residues. V was shortened by 0 bases and J by 2 bases, with 8 bases between the two germline ends.

The V gene is TRBV6-5, the J gene TRBJ1-5, with D tentatively TRBD1 (6 bases). V lost 0 bases to trimming and J lost 7 bases, with 10 bases between them. This CDR3 comprises 14 residues. Germline CDR1 is MNHEY and CDR2 is SVGAGI. CDR3: CASSYSGAGQPQHF. In DNA form, the CDR3 reads TGTGCCAGCAGTTACTCGGGGGCCGGGCAGCCCCAGCATTTT.

This clone appeared a few times. The chain has TRBV9 and TRBJ2-2; TRBD1 aligns across 9 bases. Germline V lookup: CDR1 SGDLS, CDR2 YYNGEE. The trim removed 1 base at V and 4 bases at J, leaving 2 bases unmatched. The CDR3 is 15 amino acids. For the CDR3, the DNA is TGTGCCAGCAGCGTATGGGACAGGGCCACCGGGGAGCTGTTTTTT. This translates into CASSVWDRATGELFF.

This chain connects TRBV5-1 to TRBJ1-1; 8 nucleotides agree with TRBD1. Germline V gene sequence: CDR1 SGHRS, CDR2 YFSETQ. This CDR3 comprises 13 residues. With V trimmed by 4 bases and J by 11 bases, 10 bases remained unmatched. The CDR3: CASSIGQGPGAFF. The CDR3 DNA is TGCGCCAGCAGCATAGGACAGGGCCCCGGGGCTTTCTTT.

This rearrangement joins TRBV14 to TRBJ1-4; D unclear. The CDR3 runs 15 residues. V lost 1 base to trimming and J lost 7 bases, with 13 bases between them. Germline CDR1 SGHDN, CDR2 FVKESK. The CDR3 sequence: CASSQAGVSSEKLFF. The CDR3 DNA follows: TGTGCCAGCAGCCAAGCCGGGGTCTCTAGTGAAAAACTGTTTTTT.

The chain employs TRBV27 and TRBJ2-7, with 9 bases aligning to TRBD1. CDR1 is MNHEY, CDR2 SMNVEV, per germline (reference sequence). The junction had 9 bases not matched to a gene; V was cut back by 5 bases and J by 4 bases. The CDR3 extends over 15 amino acids. The CDR3 reads CASSPQPGTGYEQYF. CDR3 bases: TGTGCCAGCAGTCCCCAACCCGGGACAGGGTACGAGCAGTACTTC.

The chain has TRBV30 and TRBJ1-5; the match to TRBD1 covers 10 bases. Losses at the gene ends were 7 bases for V and 2 bases for J; bases not matched to a gene: 8. This CDR3 has 15 amino acids. CDR1 is GTSNPN and CDR2 is SVGIG in the germline V gene (reference sequence). The CDR3 sequence: CAYRGGTGGNQPQHF. Written as DNA, the CDR3 is TGTGCCTACCGGGGGGGGACAGGGGGCAATCAGCCCCAGCATTTT.

This rearrangement joins TRBV7-6 to TRBJ1-2, with D perhaps TRBD1 (5 bases). With 1 base removed from V and 8 bases from J, the gap between germline ends came to 11 bases. The CDR3 covers 13 residues. Germline V lookup: CDR1 SGHVS, CDR2 FNYEAQ. The CDR3 DNA follows: TGTGCCAGCAGCTTAGAAATAGGGGAAGGCTACACCTTC. Translated: CASSLEIGEGYTF.

This chain links TRBV30 with TRBJ1-3, with 8 bases aligning to TRBD1. This CDR3 is 15 amino acids long. V shed 3 bases and J 0 bases; nucleotides not matched to a gene: 4. In germline, CDR1 is GTSNPN, CDR2 SVGIG (reference sequence). The CDR3 sequence: CAWRFDRGSGNTIYF. Here the CDR3 DNA reads TGTGCCTGGAGATTTGACAGGGGCTCTGGAAACACCATATATTTT. The variable domain in full, completed from reference TRBV30 and TRBJ1-3, reads SQTIHQWPATLVQPVGSPLSLECTVEGTSNPNLYWYRQAAGRGLQLLFYSVGIGQISSEVPQNLSASRPQDRQFILSSKKLLLSDSGFYLCAWRFDRGSGNTIYFGEGSWLTVV.

With respect to this clone: At one of its ends the junction is not consistent with the germline gene, which may arise from a read error. V usage is TRBV2 and J usage is TRBJ2-7; D perhaps matches TRBD2 (7 bases). The germline CDR1 and CDR2 sequences are SNHLY and FYNNEI. The CDR3 extends over 15 amino acids. CDR3 sequence: CPSTRTGGAGYEQYF. Here the CDR3 DNA reads TGTCCCAGCACGAGAACGGGGGGCGCGGGATACGAGCAGTACTTC.

The chain combines TRBV19 with TRBJ1-1; D is unclear. Germline values: CDR1 LNHDA, CDR2 SQIVND (reference sequence). The CDR3 consists of 11 residues. The V end was cut by 5 bases, the J end by 7 bases, with 8 bases between. CDR3 nucleotides: TGTGCCAGTAGTGAGGGTTGTGAAGCTTTCTTT. This translates into CASSEGCEAFF.

In this sample, this clone turned up a few times. This CDR3 is CAWRVSYNEQFF. In DNA, the CDR3 is TGTGCCTGGCGGGTGTCCTACAATGAGCAGTTCTTC. This chain uses TRBV30 with TRBJ2-1, with D uncertain. There are 12 residues in the CDR3. Germline assignment: CDR1 GTSNPN and CDR2 SVGIG (reference sequence). V gave up 5 bases and J gave up 1 base, with 6 bases separating them.

In this sample, this clone turned up once. The chain uses TRBV28 and TRBJ1-1, with TRBD1 matching 7 bases. This CDR3 spans 16 amino acids. Germline CDR1 reads MDHEN; CDR2 reads SYDVKM. The J segment lost 2 bases and the V segment lost 5 bases, leaving 11 bases of the junction unmatched. The CDR3 protein is CASSITPTGINTEAFF. The CDR3 DNA follows: TGTGCCAGCAGTATCACCCCGACAGGGATAAACACTGAAGCTTTCTTT.

This clone was seen only a few times. The rearrangement joins TRBV7-9 to TRBJ1-1; possible D gene TRBD1, 6 bases. The CDR3 runs 14 residues. Trimming left V 5 bases short and J 6 bases short, with 16 bases between. CDR1 is SEHNR, CDR2 FQNEAQ, per germline (reference sequence). The CDR3 here is CASSERQAVPEAFF. CDR3 in DNA: TGTGCCAGCAGCGAACGACAGGCTGTCCCTGAAGCTTTCTTT.

The chain recombines TRBV6-5 with TRBJ1-1; D is uncertain. V lost 5 bases to trimming and J lost 5 bases, with 15 bases between them. The CDR3 is 14 amino acids. Germline loops: CDR1 MNHEY, CDR2 SVGAGI. The CDR3 nucleotides read TGTGCCAGCAGTGCCCCCCGTGGAGGGACTGAAGCTTTCTTT. Translation: CASSAPRGGTEAFF.

The chain links TRBV7-2 to TRBJ1-1; tentatively, D is TRBD1 (6 bases). Trimming shortened V by 5 bases and J by 4 bases, and 17 bases separated the two germline ends. Germline CDR1 SGHTA, CDR2 FQGNSA. The CDR3 is made up of 15 amino acids. The CDR3 spells CASSGGGRAVTEAFF. CDR3 DNA: TGTGCCAGCAGCGGGGGGGGCAGGGCCGTCACTGAAGCTTTCTTT.

In DNA form, the CDR3 reads TGTGCCAGCAGTTACCCCACAGGGGCAGGGGCCTACGAGCAGTACTTC. Amino acid sequence: CASSYPTGAGAYEQYF. The chain has TRBV6-6 and TRBJ2-7; 7 nucleotides match TRBD1. Germline V lookup: CDR1 MNHNY, CDR2 SVGAGI (reference sequence). CDR3 size: 16 residues. V lost 2 bases and J lost 2; bases outside the gene matches: 9.

CDR3 DNA: TGTGCCAGCAGCTCGACTAGCGGAAATGAGCAGTTCTTC. It codes for CASSSTSGNEQFF. The chain joins TRBV7-3 to TRBJ2-1; 9 bases line up with TRBD2. This CDR3 region has 13 residues. The V gene's germline CDR1 is SGHTA and CDR2 FQGTGA. Losses at the gene ends were 4 bases for V and 7 bases for J; bases not matched to a gene: 2.

V is TRBV7-6 and J is TRBJ1-1; D may be TRBD1 (5 bases). There are 14 residues in the CDR3. V was trimmed by 5 bases and J by 3 bases, leaving 13 bases between them. Germline V lookup: CDR1 SGHVS, CDR2 FNYEAQ. This CDR3 reads CASSATGHDTEAFF. CDR3 bases: TGTGCCAGCAGCGCTACCGGACACGACACTGAAGCTTTCTTT.

This clone was detected only a few times. The V and J genes are TRBV6-5 and TRBJ1-2, with D possibly matching TRBD1 (6 bases). The CDR3 spans 13 residues. Deletions cut 6 bases from V and 4 bases from J, with 12 bases between. CDR1 and CDR2 (germline): MNHEY, SVGAGI. This CDR3 is CASRGTGFYGYTF. Here the CDR3 DNA reads TGTGCCAGCAGGGGAACAGGGTTCTATGGCTACACCTTC.

V and J are TRBV7-9 and TRBJ2-3; TRBD1 might be the D (7 bases). Germline CDR1 and CDR2: SEHNR and FQNEAQ (reference sequence). CDR3 length: 15 amino acids. V was trimmed by 5 bases and J by 8 bases, leaving 20 bases between them. CDR3 sequence reads: CASSRGTEESGTQYF. DNA of the CDR3: TGTGCCAGCAGCCGCGGGACAGAGGAATCCGGTACGCAGTATTTT.

This clone was seen once. This sequence joins TRBV19 and TRBJ2-7; 8 bases fit TRBD1. Germline CDR1 is LNHDA and CDR2 is SQIVND (reference sequence). Germline trimming cut 6 bases from V and 0 bases from J; bases unmatched to any gene: 4. There are 14 residues in the CDR3. CDR3 region: CASSLDRDSYEQYF. Written as DNA, the CDR3 is TGTGCCAGTAGCTTGGACAGGGACTCCTACGAGCAGTACTTC. Together with reference TRBV19 and TRBJ2-7, the CDR3 gives the full variable domain: DGGITQSPKYLFRKEGQNVTLSCEQNLNHDAMYWYRQDPGQGLRLIYYSQIVNDFQKGDIAEGYSVSREKKESFPLTVTSAQKNPTAFYLCASSLDRDSYEQYFGPGTRLTVT.

In this sample, this clone turned up once. The CDR3 bases are TGCGCCAGCAGTGACGGGGAGGGCTACACCTTC. Translated, it gives CASSDGEGYTF. This chain connects TRBV10-1 to TRBJ1-2; D gene unclear. The CDR3 loop spans 11 amino acids. Germline CDR1 is WNHNN and CDR2 is SYGVQD (reference sequence). The germline V and J ends were trimmed by 3 bases and 8 bases, with 7 bases remaining between them.

The chain joins TRBV5-1 to TRBJ1-4; D gene ambiguous. With 1 base removed from V and 4 bases from J, the gap between germline ends came to 8 bases. The CDR3 sequence is 14 residues long. Germline CDR1 SGHRS, CDR2 YFSETQ. Written as DNA, the CDR3 is TGCGCCAGCAGCTTGTCGCAGGTTAATGAAAAACTGTTTTTT. The encoded protein is CASSLSQVNEKLFF.